These 17 T cell receptor beta chains came from one sample sequenced in a study of response to subunit inactivated influenza vaccine. TCRdb analysed the RT-PCR reads with MiXCR anew, one entry per CDR3 protein. The data show roughly 620,000 distinct CDR3 sequences, 10% to 12% seen once. These data also featured in a second study, about T cells expressing NK-cell markers. That paper notes: Libraries used 5'RACE template switching adding universal primer site and UMIs.

Sequences were derived from PBMCs from blood, sampled on the day of vaccination. Source of these receptors: a man aged 50 to 59 who received an inactivated influenza vaccine.

This clonotype was detected a few times. The V call is TRBV5-1, the J call TRBJ1-2; maybe TRBD1 (5 bases). V was clipped by 4 bases and J by 2 bases, with 18 bases between them. This CDR3 contains 16 residues. The V gene's germline CDR1 is SGHRS and CDR2 YFSETQ. The CDR3 loop is CASSPGFPGRNYGYTF. The CDR3 DNA reads TGCGCCAGCAGCCCAGGATTTCCAGGGAGAAACTATGGCTACACCTTC.

This clonotype turned up a few times. V gene TRBV29-1 combines with J gene TRBJ2-7; possibly TRBD2 for D (6 bases). Germline V lookup: CDR1 SQVTM, CDR2 ANQGSEA. This CDR3 has 16 amino acids. V was trimmed by 4 bases and J by 0 bases, leaving 19 bases between them. The CDR3 nucleotides are TGCAGCGTTGGCATTTCTTTCGGGGGAAGCTCCTACGAGCAGTACTTC. It encodes CSVGISFGGSSYEQYF.

This clonotype was counted between two and nine times. The CDR3 DNA sequence: TGTGCCAGCAGGCCGGGACTAGAGGCCAGAGATACGCAGTATTTT. As protein: CASRPGLEARDTQYF. This rearrangement joins TRBV9 to TRBJ2-3; 8 bases fit TRBD2. Germline V gene data show CDR1 as SGDLS and CDR2 as YYNGEE. With 5 bases clipped from V and 5 bases from J, the junction kept 10 bases outside the gene matches. This CDR3 is built from 15 residues.

CDR3 bases: TGTGCCAGCACCGACACAGGGAATGGAAACGAGCAGTACTTC. This translates into CASTDTGNGNEQYF. This chain joins TRBV6-2 or TRBV6-3 and TRBJ2-7; a weak D match, TRBD1 (6 bases). The germline CDR1 and CDR2 sequences are MNHEY and SVGEGT. The CDR3 runs to 14 residues. The V and J ends lost 7 bases and 5 bases respectively, with 18 bases between them.

This clonotype has just a few counts. This chain joins TRBV24-1 and TRBJ2-5, with D perhaps TRBD2 (6 bases). The CDR3 is 14 residues long. Looked up from germline, CDR1 is KGHDR and CDR2 is SFDVKD. V was clipped by 8 bases and J by 1 base, with 13 bases between them. The CDR3 DNA is TGTGCCACCACCTCGGGGGACCTCCAAGAGACCCAGTACTTC. Protein sequence: CATTSGDLQETQYF.

This clonotype was recorded at least ten times. V is TRBV12-3 or TRBV12-4 and J is TRBJ1-3; 7 nucleotides agree with TRBD1. The junction had 6 bases not matched to a gene; V was cut back by 6 bases and J by 4 bases. The CDR3 runs 14 residues. The DNA of the CDR3 is TGTGCCAGCAGGCCAGGGACAGACGGAAACACCATATATTTT. It yields the protein CASRPGTDGNTIYF.

This clonotype was seen a few times. This rearrangement joins TRBV7-2 to TRBJ2-4; a possible D gene is TRBD1 (6 bases). Per germline, CDR1 SGHTA and CDR2 FQGNSA. The CDR3 has 13 amino acids. V shed 8 bases and J shed 6 bases, with 14 bases lying between them. CDR3 in amino acids: CASGAVQGNIQYF. DNA of the CDR3: TGTGCCAGCGGGGCGGTACAGGGAAACATTCAGTACTTC.

This clonotype has a handful of counts. V is TRBV28 and J is TRBJ2-2, with TRBD1 matching 7 bases. Germline CDR1 reads MDHEN; CDR2 reads SYDVKM. CDR3 length equals 15 residues. The junction had 10 bases not matched to a gene; V was cut back by 8 bases and J by 4 bases. CDR3: CASCRQGIFTGELFF. The CDR3 DNA reads TGTGCCAGCTGTCGACAGGGTATTTTCACCGGGGAGCTGTTTTTT.

The rearrangement links TRBV5-1 to TRBJ2-1, with 12 bases fitting TRBD2. The germline V gene has CDR1 SGHRS and CDR2 YFSETQ. V was clipped by 2 bases and J by 8 bases; unmatched bases: 14. This CDR3 comprises 18 residues. The CDR3 DNA reads TGCGCCAGCAGCTTTGGACTAGCGGGATCCTCGCCCGGCGATGAGCAGTTCTTC. It codes for CASSFGLAGSSPGDEQFF.

This rearrangement joins TRBV7-9 to TRBJ2-5; 9 positions agree with TRBD1. Looked up from germline, CDR1 is SEHNR and CDR2 is FQNEAQ (reference sequence). J gave up 2 bases and V 3 bases, and 4 bases lay outside the gene matches. This CDR3 region has 15 residues. CDR3 sequence: CASSFVGTGQETQYF. The CDR3, as DNA: TGTGCCAGCAGCTTTGTGGGGACAGGGCAAGAGACCCAGTACTTC.

The gene calls are TRBV20-1 and TRBJ2-3; possibly TRBD2 for D (6 bases). V dropped 1 base and J dropped 10 bases, with 15 bases sitting between them. This CDR3 is built from 13 residues. Germline loops: CDR1 DFQATT, CDR2 SNEGSKA (reference sequence). The chain's CDR3 is CSARAPGTAPQYF. CDR3 sequence (DNA): TGCAGTGCTAGAGCACCCGGGACTGCACCGCAGTATTTT.

This clonotype was detected only a few times. This rearrangement joins TRBV7-3 to TRBJ2-3; 8 bases agree with TRBD1. Unmatched junction bases numbered 3, after V lost 5 bases and J lost 2 bases. Germline V gene sequence: CDR1 SGHTA, CDR2 FQGTGA. The CDR3 has 14 amino acids. CDR3 loop: CASSRTGITDTQYF. For the CDR3, the DNA is TGTGCCAGCAGCCGGACAGGGATCACAGATACGCAGTATTTT.

This chain uses TRBV14 with TRBJ2-3; TRBD2 matches at 8 bases. Trimming removed 0 bases from V and 2 bases from J; junction bases left unmatched: 4. CDR3 length: 16 amino acids. From germline, CDR1 is SGHDN and CDR2 FVKESK. The CDR3 bases are TGTGCCAGCAGCCAAGAGGTAGCGGGGTCCACAGATACGCAGTATTTT. Translated, it gives CASSQEVAGSTDTQYF.

Only a few counts were recorded for this clonotype. The V call is TRBV9, the J call TRBJ1-4; D call uncertain. CDR3 length equals 16 residues. Trimming removed 4 bases from V and 5 bases from J, with 18 bases in between. Germline CDR1 is SGDLS and CDR2 is YYNGEE. The CDR3 loop is CASSPPAVEGNEKLFF. The DNA for the CDR3 is TGTGCCAGCAGCCCTCCTGCGGTGGAGGGAAATGAAAAACTGTTTTTT.

There are a few counts of this clonotype. The chain carries TRBV29-1 and TRBJ1-2; D remains ambiguous. The CDR3 spans 11 residues. Germline V gives CDR1 SQVTM, CDR2 ANQGSEA. V was pared by 4 bases and J by 5 bases, with 8 bases between. CDR3 in amino acids: CSVVREYGYTF. The CDR3 DNA follows: TGCAGCGTTGTGAGAGAATATGGCTACACCTTC. Complete variable domain (other parts from reference TRBV29-1 and TRBJ1-2): SAVISQKPSRDICQRGTSLTIQCQVDSQVTMMFWYRQQPGQSLTLIATANQGSEATYESGFVIDKFPISRPNLTFSTLTVSNMSPEDSSIYLCSVVREYGYTFGSGTRLTVV.

This clonotype has more than one count but fewer than ten. This chain links TRBV12-3 or TRBV12-4 with TRBJ2-3, with D possibly matching TRBD2 (6 bases). The CDR3 loop spans 17 amino acids. The V and J ends lost 2 bases and 0 bases respectively, with 15 bases between them. CDR3 in DNA: TGTGCCAGCAGTTTAATTAGGGCGGGAAGTAGCACAGATACGCAGTATTTT. This sequence encodes CASSLIRAGSSTDTQYF.

This sequence joins TRBV6-1 and TRBJ1-1; D remains ambiguous. Trimming stripped 6 bases from V and 1 base from J, with 12 bases between. Germline lookup yields CDR1 MNHNS and CDR2 SASEGT. The CDR3 spans 14 residues. The CDR3: CASRPGRKNTEAFF. The CDR3 nucleotides are TGTGCCAGCAGACCCGGGAGAAAGAACACTGAAGCTTTCTTT.